This T cell receptor beta chain emerged from a study of PD-L1 blockade in urothelial cancer. Overall study context: Patients commenced atezolizumab in the mid-2010s, and it was given at 1,200 mg intravenously every 3 weeks. Bladder-origin urothelial cancer in males covered about 90% of the roughly 30 patients. The median T cell count in blood samples was 141,255.

The CDR3 spans 16 residues. The junction had 11 bases not matched to a gene; V was cut back by 4 bases and J by 3 bases. The germline V gene encodes CDR1 SGHNT and CDR2 YYREEE (reference sequence). The time point denotes: pretreatment peripheral blood. Each individual provided 1 to 8 samples (taken pretreatment and on-treatment). The method was immunoSEQ multiplex PCR; TCRdb's version includes in-frame clones alone and lacks a portion of them. Of about 50,000 clones listed, 85% to 90% are singletons. Material: PBMCs, obtained around atezolizumab (anti-PD-L1) treatment. This TCR came from a man aged 55-75 years with urothelial cancer. V is TRBV5-4 and J is TRBJ2-3, with 7 bases matching TRBD1. CDR3 region: CASSLGQVRSTDTQYF. The DNA for the CDR3 is TGTGCCAGCAGCCTAGGACAGGTTAGGAGTACAGATACGCAGTATTTT.